This TCR beta chain is drawn from a study of blood T cell repertoires in COVID-19. Looking at the study overall: PBMCs, B-cell-depleted T cells, or T cells provided the cDNA or gDNA that made up the material.

Original processing notes: Nucleated cell number was recorded as an estimate derived from reference gene primer amplification. Here immunoSEQ multiplex PCR was the method, and the copy in TCRdb shows in-frame clones only, minus some. V and J calls plus clone size are reproduced from that table; the DNA served to infer D and trimming. Here the sample spans 300,000 to 400,000 clones, around 87% being singletons. Per the germline V gene, CDR1 is MDHEN and CDR2 is SYDVKM. This CDR3 is 20 amino acids long. The V end was cut by 5 bases, the J end by 4 bases, with 33 bases between. Seattle enrolled patients during active infection and tracked them longitudinally.

Sequenced input: peripheral blood. The TCR originated in a woman aged 55 to 70 with COVID-19, enrolled during active disease. The gene calls are TRBV28 and TRBJ2-7; D may be TRBD2 (6 bases). The CDR3 nucleotides are TGTGCCAGCAGTCACCCGGGAATATCAGGTCCCGGGGGAAGTTCTTACGAGCAGTACTTC. The encoded protein is CASSHPGISGPGGSSYEQYF.